This T cell receptor (beta chain) was sequenced for a study of regulatory T cells in long-lasting Graves disease. Study-wide background: Over 5 years of antithyroid drugs plus positive TSH receptor antibodies defined persistent Graves' disease.

The germline V gene encodes CDR1 SGHVS and CDR2 FQNEAQ. The CDR3 is made up of 14 amino acids. The V gene end was trimmed by 5 bases and the J gene end by 5 bases; junction bases not matched to a gene: 6. As for time point: persistent/refractory GD, antithyroid drugs over 5 years with positive TRAb. TCR sequences were obtained from RNA taken from PBMCs. Patients were enrolled at an endocrinology department in Xi'an, China. Libraries of TCR beta came from iRepertoire HTBI primers plus Arm-PCR of CDR3 regions. One entry per CDR3 protein, called by TCRdb with MiXCR from the multiplex PCR reads. The sample lists about 470,000 distinct CDR3 sequences; around 21% were seen once. A few counts support this clonotype.

The origin of this receptor is a female donor with Graves disease. This specimen was peripheral blood mononuclear cells (PBMCs), taken when the disease was refractory, from a patient treated with antithyroid drugs. The chain joins TRBV7-8 to TRBJ2-7, with 10 bases identical to TRBD2. The CDR3: CASSPTSGANEQYF. The CDR3 bases are TGTGCCAGCAGCCCCACTAGCGGGGCCAACGAGCAGTACTTC.